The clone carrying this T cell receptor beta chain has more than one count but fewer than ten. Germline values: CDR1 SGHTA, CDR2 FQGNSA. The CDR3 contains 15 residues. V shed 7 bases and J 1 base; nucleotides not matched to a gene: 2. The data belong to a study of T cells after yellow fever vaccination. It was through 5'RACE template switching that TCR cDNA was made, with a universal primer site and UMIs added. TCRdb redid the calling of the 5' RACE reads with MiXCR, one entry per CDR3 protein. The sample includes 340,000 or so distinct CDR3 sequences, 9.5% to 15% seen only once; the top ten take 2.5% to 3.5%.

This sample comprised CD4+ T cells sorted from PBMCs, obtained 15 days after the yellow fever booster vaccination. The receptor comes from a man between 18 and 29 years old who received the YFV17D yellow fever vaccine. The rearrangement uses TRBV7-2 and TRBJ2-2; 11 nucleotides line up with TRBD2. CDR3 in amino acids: CASITSGGNTGELFF. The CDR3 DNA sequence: TGTGCCAGCATAACTAGCGGGGGGAACACCGGGGAGCTGTTTTTT.